What follows describes a single TCR beta chain. The specificity of this receptor is unknown. Per-nucleotide qualities are absent, and no much larger clonotype sits a single base away. The immunoSEQ Assay, a bias-controlled multiplex PCR, was used to amplify TCRbeta CDR3 regions from genomic DNA. The study's own analysis went as follows. The number of nucleated cells in each sample was estimated by amplification of reference gene primers within the assay. To quantify the absolute abundance of each unique TCRbeta CDR3 rearrangement, sequence reads were collapsed and filtered. Productive Simpson clonality was computed per sample as the square root of Simpson's diversity index over productive rearrangements. The immuneACCESS repertoire file appears here via TCRdb, limited to in-frame rearrangements. These files lack a portion of the clones; in checked studies, under half of the deficit traces to unresolved V genes, and the cause of the others is not known. D and trimming were read from the DNA, whereas the V and J calls and clone size are those reported in that table. Recorded for this sample are under 45,000 clones; approximately 80% of them occurred a single time. Together, the top ten hold approximately 31% of the sample.

The data stem from a study of blood T cell repertoires in COVID-19 (TCRdb year 2020). Study-wide context: Samples covering the acute and convalescent phases of COVID-19 were provided by collaborators in the United States, Italy and Spain. The material from the prospective study consisted of cDNA or gDNA derived from T cells, B-cell-depleted T cells, or PBMCs. Subjects who had been exposed to COVID-19, were actively infected with it, or had recovered from it provided the deeply sampled blood TCRbeta repertoires that made up the dataset. The repertoires were released in a freely available public database meant as a resource for research on the immune response to SARS-CoV-2. The samples were drawn from the first 160 participants of the ongoing ImmuneRACE study and from more than 1,000 subjects provided by 6 global collaborators. Nearly every sample came with metadata listing a de-identified subject ID, COVID-19 status, age in years and sex. Where HLA class I and class II types were available, the types were taken from metadata supplied by the sample provider, not from assay-based typing. What the research found in general, with its limitations: The quantity of clinical and demographic metadata differed by source and by participant and was supplied without curation.

Unmatched junction bases come to 13, with V trimmed by 6 bases and J by 0 bases. The CDR3 covers 17 residues, taking in both the cysteine and the phenylalanine. The kept DNA is CDR3 alone, 51 bases in frame from the first base. For CDR1 and CDR2, the germline V gene lists MDHEN and SYDVKM. Collaborating institutions collected whole blood in K2EDTA tubes following their own protocols. Collaborator samples were shipped for TCRbeta analysis as frozen whole blood, isolated PBMCs, or DNA extracted from either sample type. The sample was peripheral blood. The rearrangement combines TRBV28 with TRBJ2-7; TRBD1 agrees with 8 junctional bases. The receptor's source is a man of 80 years or more with acute or convalescent COVID-19. The CDR3 protein: CASSYIVGQEVSYEQYF. The DNA reads TGTGCCAGCAGCTACATAGTGGGACAGGAGGTCTCCTACGAGCAGTACTTC.